The clone carrying this T cell receptor (beta chain) was found once. Its target is not known. The sample comes from a study of T cell responses to AZD1222 COVID-19 vaccine. Overall study: Second-dose groups at about 4 or about 12 weeks were pooled.

Clones were sequenced by immunoSEQ multiplex PCR, and TCRdb holds only the in-frame ones, with some missing. The repertoire holds over 80,000 clones, with approximately 90% as singletons. The study, taken as a whole, reports: The breadth and depth of Spike-specific TCRs increased once two AZD1222 doses had been given.

The clonotype was recovered from an adult in good health. The sequenced sample was peripheral blood, obtained on day 0 of AZD1222 vaccination.

The CDR3 coding sequence is TGTGCCAGCAGCCAAGATATAGGGGACGAGCAGTACTTC. It codes for CASSQDIGDEQYF. The V call is TRBV3-1 (or the pseudogene TRBV3-2), the J call TRBJ2-7; the D gene is possibly TRBD1 (5 bases). Germline CDR1 reads LGHDT; CDR2 reads YNNKEL (reference sequence). V lost 0 bases and J lost 5, with 8 bases in between. This CDR3 comprises 13 residues.